This TCR beta chain was documented in a study of T cells in Graves' hyperthyroidism and ophthalmopathy. Study-level findings and limits: The blood repertoire included most of the expanded thyroid clonotypes above 0.001. The model anticipated ophthalmopathy a median around six months pre-onset.

Amplification of TCR beta CDR3 regions was performed using RNA transcripts as template. TCR CDR3 underwent first-round RT-PCR with the HTBI primer set. From the multiplex PCR reads, TCRdb called clonotypes with MiXCR, one entry per CDR3 protein. Of approximately 430,000 distinct CDR3 sequences listed, more than 15% were seen once; the top ten hold roughly 8%. Germline V lookup: CDR1 MNHEY, CDR2 SMNVEV (reference sequence). Trimming removed 0 bases from V and 2 bases from J; junction bases left unmatched: 6. This CDR3 spans 16 amino acids. This clonotype was counted many times. Its antigen remains unidentified. Newly diagnosed hyperthyroidism patients aged 18 to 65 years had disease lasting under 2 months. Clinical symptoms, serum thyroxine, TRAb, thyroid ultrasound and orbital computed tomography established diagnosis.

The chain links TRBV27 to TRBJ2-7; 8 bases match TRBD2. The sequence was obtained from a woman between 18 and 29 years old with Graves' hyperthyroidism. The sample consisted of blood. In DNA form, the CDR3 reads TGTGCCAGCAGTTTATCCCCTCGGCGGGGGGCCTACGAGCAGTACTTC. Its protein is CASSLSPRRGAYEQYF.